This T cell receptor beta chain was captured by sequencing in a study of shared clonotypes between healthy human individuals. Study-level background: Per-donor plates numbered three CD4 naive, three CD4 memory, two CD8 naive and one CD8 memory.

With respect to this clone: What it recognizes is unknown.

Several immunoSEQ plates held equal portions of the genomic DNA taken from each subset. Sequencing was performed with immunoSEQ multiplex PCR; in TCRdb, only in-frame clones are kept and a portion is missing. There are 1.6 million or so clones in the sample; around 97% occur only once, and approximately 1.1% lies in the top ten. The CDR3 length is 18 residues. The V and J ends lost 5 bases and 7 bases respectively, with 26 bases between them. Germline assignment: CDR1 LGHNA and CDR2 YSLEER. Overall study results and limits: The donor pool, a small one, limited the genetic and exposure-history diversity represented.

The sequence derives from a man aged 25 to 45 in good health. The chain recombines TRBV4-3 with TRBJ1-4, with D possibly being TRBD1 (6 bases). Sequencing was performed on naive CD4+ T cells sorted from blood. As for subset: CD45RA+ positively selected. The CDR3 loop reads CASSNGQNRDVRTEKLFF. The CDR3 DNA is TGCGCCAGCAGCAACGGACAGAACCGGGACGTTCGTACTGAAAAACTGTTTTTT.